This TCR beta chain was sequenced during a study of blood T cell repertoires in COVID-19. Original processing methods: Reference gene primer amplification in the assay estimated nucleated cell counts. Some clones are missing from TCRdb's copy, which holds only in-frame ones; the method was immunoSEQ multiplex PCR. That table is the source of V, J and clone size, and D and trimming were worked out from the DNA. In the table there are 200,000 to 250,000 clones, around four fifths of which are singletons. This clone was observed a handful of times. This CDR3 has 15 amino acids. Germline V gives CDR1 MDHEN, CDR2 SYDVKM. The V and J ends lost 5 bases and 4 bases respectively, with 15 bases between them.

The V gene is TRBV28, the J gene TRBJ2-1; perhaps TRBD2 as D (6 bases). What was sequenced was peripheral blood. The receptor comes from a man aged 45-65 years with acute or convalescent COVID-19. The CDR3, as DNA: TGTGCCAGCAGTCCCAGTTCTAGCGAGTACAATGAGCAGTTCTTC. Residues: CASSPSSSEYNEQFF.